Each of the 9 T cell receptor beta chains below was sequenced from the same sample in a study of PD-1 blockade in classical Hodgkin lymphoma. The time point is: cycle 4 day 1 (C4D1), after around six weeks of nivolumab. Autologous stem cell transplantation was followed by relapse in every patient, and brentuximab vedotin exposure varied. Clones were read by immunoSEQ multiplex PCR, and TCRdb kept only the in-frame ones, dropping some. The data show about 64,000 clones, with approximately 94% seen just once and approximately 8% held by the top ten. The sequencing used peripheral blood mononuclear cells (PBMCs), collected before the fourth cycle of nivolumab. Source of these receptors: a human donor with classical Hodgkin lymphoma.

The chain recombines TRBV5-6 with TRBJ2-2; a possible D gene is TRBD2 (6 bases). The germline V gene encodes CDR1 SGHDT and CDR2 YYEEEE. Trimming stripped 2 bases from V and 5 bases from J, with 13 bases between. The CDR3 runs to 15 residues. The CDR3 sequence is CASSFRGRGTGELFF. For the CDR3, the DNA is TGTGCCAGCAGCTTTAGGGGCCGGGGGACCGGGGAGCTGTTTTTT.

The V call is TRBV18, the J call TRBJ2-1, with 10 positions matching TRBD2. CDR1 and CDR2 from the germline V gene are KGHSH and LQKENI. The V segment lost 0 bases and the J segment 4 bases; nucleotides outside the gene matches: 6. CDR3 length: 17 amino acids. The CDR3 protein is CASSPPGVLAGYNEQFF. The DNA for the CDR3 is TGTGCCAGCTCACCACCGGGGGTACTAGCGGGGTACAATGAGCAGTTCTTC.

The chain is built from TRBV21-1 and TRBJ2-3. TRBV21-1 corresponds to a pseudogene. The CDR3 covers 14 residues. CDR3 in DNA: TGTGCCAGCAAACGGGCCGAGCGCACAGATACGCAGTATTTT. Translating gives CASKRAERTDTQYF.

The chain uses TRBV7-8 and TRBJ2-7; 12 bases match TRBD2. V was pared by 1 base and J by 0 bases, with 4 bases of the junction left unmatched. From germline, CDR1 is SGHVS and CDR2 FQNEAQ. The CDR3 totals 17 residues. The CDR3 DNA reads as TGTGCCAGCAGCTTAGTGGGACTAGCGGGCGTCTCCTACGAGCAGTACTTC. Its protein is CASSLVGLAGVSYEQYF.

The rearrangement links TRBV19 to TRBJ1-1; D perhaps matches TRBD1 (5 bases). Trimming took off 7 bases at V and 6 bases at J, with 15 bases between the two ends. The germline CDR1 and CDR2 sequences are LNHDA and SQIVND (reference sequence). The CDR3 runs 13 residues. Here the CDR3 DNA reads TGTGCCAGTACTCCTACCGGGGGAGCTGAAGCTTTCTTT. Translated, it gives CASTPTGGAEAFF.

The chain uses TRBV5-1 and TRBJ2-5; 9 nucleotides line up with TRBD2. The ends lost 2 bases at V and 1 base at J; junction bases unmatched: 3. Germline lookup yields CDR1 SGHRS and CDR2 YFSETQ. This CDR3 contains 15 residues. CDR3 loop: CASSLSGGPQETQYF. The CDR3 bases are TGCGCCAGCAGCTTAAGCGGGGGGCCCCAAGAGACCCAGTACTTC. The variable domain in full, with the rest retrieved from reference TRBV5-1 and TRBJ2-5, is KAGVTQTPRYLIKTRGQQVTLSCSPISGHRSVSWYQQTPGQGLQFLFEYFSETQRNKGNFPGRFSGRQFSNSRSEMNVSTLELGDSALYLCASSLSGGPQETQYFGPGTRLLVL.

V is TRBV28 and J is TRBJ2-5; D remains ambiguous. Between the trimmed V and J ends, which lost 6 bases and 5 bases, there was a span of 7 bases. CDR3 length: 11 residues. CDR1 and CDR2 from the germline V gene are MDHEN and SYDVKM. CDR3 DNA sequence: TGTGCCAGCAGATTTGGCGAGACCCAGTACTTC. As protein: CASRFGETQYF.

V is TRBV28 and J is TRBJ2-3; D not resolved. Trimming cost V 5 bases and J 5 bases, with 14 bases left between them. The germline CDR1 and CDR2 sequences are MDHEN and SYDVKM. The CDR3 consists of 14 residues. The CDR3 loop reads CASSPDNVGDTQYF. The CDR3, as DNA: TGTGCCAGCAGTCCTGACAACGTGGGAGATACGCAGTATTTT.

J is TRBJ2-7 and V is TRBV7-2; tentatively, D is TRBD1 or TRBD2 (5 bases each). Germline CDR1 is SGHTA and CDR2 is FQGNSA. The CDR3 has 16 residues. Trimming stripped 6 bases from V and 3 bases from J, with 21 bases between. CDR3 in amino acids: CASSITSGRYYYEQYF. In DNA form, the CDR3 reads TGTGCCAGCAGTATAACCTCGGGACGCTATTACTACGAGCAGTACTTC.